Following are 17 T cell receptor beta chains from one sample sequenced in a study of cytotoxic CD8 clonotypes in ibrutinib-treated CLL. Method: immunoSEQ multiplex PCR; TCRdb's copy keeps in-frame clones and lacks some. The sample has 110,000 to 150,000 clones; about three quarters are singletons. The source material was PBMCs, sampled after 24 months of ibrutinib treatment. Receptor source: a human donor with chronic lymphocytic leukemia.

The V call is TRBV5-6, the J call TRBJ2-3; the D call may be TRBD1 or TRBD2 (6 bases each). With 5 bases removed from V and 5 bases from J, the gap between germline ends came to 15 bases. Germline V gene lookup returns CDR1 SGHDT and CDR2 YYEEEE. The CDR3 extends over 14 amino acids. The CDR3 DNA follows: TGTGCCAGCAGGCCACTCGGGGGCGGAGATACGCAGTATTTT. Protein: CASRPLGGGDTQYF.

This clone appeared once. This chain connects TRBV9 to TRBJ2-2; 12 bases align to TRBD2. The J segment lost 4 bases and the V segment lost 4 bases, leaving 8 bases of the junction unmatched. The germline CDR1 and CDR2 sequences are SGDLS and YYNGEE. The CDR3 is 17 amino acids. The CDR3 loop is CASSPGLAGSTTGELFF. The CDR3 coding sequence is TGTGCCAGCAGCCCAGGACTAGCGGGGTCAACCACCGGGGAGCTGTTTTTT.

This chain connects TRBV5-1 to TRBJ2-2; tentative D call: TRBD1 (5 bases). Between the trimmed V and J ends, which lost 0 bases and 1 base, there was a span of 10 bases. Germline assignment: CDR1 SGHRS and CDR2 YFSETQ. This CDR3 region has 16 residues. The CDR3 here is CASSLEGSGNTGELFF. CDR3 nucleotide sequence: TGCGCCAGCAGCTTGGAGGGGTCGGGGAACACCGGGGAGCTGTTTTTT.

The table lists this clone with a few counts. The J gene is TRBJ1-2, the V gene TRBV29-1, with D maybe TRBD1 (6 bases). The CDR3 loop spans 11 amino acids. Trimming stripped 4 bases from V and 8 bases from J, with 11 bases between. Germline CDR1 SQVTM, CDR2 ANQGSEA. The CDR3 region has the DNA TGCAGCGTTGGGGACATCTCGGGCTACACCTTC. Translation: CSVGDISGYTF.

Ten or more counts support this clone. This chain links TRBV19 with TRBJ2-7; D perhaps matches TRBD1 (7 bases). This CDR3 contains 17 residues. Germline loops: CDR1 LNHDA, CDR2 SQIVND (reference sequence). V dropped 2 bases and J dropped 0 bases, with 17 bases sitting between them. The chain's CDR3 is CASSILLRDSTSYEQYF. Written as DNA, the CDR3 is TGTGCCAGTAGTATACTCCTGCGGGACAGCACCTCCTACGAGCAGTACTTC.

The CDR3 is CASSLAASGLETQYF. The CDR3 coding sequence is TGTGCCAGCAGCTTAGCGGCTAGCGGGCTGGAGACCCAGTACTTC. This chain links TRBV7-3 with TRBJ2-5; 8 bases fit TRBD2. J lost 5 bases, V lost 2 bases, and 7 bases had no gene match. This CDR3 comprises 15 residues. The germline V gene encodes CDR1 SGHTA and CDR2 FQGTGA.

The CDR3 loop reads CASNGQSQETQYF. The CDR3 coding sequence is TGCGCCAGCAACGGCCAGAGCCAAGAGACCCAGTACTTC. V usage is TRBV23-1 and J usage is TRBJ2-5, with D unresolved. TRBV23-1 counts as an open reading frame of uncertain function. V was clipped by 7 bases and J by 1 base, with 10 bases between them. The CDR3 consists of 13 residues.

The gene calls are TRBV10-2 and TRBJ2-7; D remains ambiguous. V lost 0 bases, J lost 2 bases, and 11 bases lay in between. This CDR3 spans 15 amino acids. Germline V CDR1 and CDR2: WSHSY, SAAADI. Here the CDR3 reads CASSESDSPAYEQYF. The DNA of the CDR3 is TGCGCCAGCAGTGAGTCGGATTCCCCGGCCTACGAGCAGTACTTC.

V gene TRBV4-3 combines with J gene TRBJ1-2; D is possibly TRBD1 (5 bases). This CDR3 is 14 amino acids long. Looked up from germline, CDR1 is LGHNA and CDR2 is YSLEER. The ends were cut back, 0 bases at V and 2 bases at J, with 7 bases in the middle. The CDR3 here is CASSQERGNYGYTF. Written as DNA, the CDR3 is TGCGCCAGCAGCCAAGAGCGGGGGAACTATGGCTACACCTTC.

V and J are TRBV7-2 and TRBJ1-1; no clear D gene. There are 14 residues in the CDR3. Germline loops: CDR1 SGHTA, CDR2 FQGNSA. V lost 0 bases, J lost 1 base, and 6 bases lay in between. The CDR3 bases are TGTGCCAGCAGCTTAGCCGACACGAACACTGAAGCTTTCTTT. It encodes CASSLADTNTEAFF. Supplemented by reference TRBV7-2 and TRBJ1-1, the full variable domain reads GAGVSQSPSNKVTEKGKDVELRCDPISGHTALYWYRQSLGQGLEFLIYFQGNSAPDKSGLPSDRFSAERTGGSVSTLTIQRTQQEDSAVYLCASSLADTNTEAFFGQGTRLTVV.

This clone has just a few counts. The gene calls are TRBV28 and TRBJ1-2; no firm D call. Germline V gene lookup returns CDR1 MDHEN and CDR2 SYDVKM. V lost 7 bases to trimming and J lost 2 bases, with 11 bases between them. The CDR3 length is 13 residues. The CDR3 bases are TGTGCCAGCATTAGCGATTCGAACTATGGCTACACCTTC. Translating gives CASISDSNYGYTF.

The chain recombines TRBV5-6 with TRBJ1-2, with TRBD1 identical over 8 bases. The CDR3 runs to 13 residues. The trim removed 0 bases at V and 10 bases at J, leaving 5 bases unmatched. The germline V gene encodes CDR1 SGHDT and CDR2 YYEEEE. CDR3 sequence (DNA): TGTGCCAGCAGCTTGGGGACAGGGCCTCCCTACACCTTC. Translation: CASSLGTGPPYTF.

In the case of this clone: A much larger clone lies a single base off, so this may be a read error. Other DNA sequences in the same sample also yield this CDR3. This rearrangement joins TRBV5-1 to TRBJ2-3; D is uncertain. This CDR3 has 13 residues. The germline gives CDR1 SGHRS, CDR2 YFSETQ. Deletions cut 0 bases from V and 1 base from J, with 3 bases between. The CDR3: CASSLGGTDTQYF. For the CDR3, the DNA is TGCGCCAGCAGCTTGGGGGGCACAGATACGCAGTATTTT.

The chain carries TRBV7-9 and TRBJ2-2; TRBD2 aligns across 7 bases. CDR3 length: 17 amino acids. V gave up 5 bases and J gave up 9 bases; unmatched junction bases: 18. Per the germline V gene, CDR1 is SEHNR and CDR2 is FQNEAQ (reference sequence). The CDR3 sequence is CASSPPRGLPELRELFF. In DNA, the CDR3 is TGTGCCAGCAGCCCCCCCCGGGGACTACCCGAACTGAGGGAGCTGTTTTTT.

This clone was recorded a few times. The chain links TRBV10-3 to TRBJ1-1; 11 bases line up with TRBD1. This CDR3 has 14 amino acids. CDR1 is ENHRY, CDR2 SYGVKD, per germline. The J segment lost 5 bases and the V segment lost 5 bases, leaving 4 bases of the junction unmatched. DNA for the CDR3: TGTGCCATCAGTACGCGGGACAGGGGGACTGAAGCTTTCTTT. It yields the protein CAISTRDRGTEAFF.

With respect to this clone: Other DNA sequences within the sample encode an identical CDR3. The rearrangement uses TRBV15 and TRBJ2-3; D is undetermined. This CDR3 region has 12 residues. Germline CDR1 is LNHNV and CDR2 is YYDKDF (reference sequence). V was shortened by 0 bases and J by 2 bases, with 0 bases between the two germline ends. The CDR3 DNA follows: TGTGCCACCAGCAGAGACACAGATACGCAGTATTTT. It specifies CATSRDTDTQYF. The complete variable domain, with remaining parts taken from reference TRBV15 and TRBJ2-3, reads DAMVIQNPRYQVTQFGKPVTLSCSQTLNHNVMYWYQQKSSQAPKLLFHYYDKDFNNEADTPDNFQSRRPNTSFCFLDIRSPGLGDTAMYLCATSRDTDTQYFGPGTRLTVL.

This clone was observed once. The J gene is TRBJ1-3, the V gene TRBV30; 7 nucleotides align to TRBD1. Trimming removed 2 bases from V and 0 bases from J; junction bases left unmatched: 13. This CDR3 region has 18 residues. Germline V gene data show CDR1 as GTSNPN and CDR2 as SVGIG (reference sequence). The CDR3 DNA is TGTGCCTGGAGTCTCCCTCACAGGGGCGGCCGCTCTGGAAACACCATATATTTT. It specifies CAWSLPHRGGRSGNTIYF.